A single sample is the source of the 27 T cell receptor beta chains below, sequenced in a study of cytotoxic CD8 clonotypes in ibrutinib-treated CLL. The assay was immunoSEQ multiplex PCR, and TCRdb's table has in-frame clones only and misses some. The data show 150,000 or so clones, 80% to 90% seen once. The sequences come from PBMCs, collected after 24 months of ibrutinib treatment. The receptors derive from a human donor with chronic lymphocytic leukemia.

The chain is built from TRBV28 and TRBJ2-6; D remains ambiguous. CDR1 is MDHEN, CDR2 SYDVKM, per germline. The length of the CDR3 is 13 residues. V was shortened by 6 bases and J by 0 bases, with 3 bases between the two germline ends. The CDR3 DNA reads TGTGCCAGCAGCCGCTCTGGGGCCAACGTCCTGACTTTC. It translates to CASSRSGANVLTF.

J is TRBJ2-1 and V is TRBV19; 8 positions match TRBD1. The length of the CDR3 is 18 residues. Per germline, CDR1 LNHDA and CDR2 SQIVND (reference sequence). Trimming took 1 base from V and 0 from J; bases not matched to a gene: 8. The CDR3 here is CASSIVWTGISSYNEQFF. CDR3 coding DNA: TGTGCCAGTAGTATAGTCTGGACAGGGATCAGCTCCTACAATGAGCAGTTCTTC.

CDR3 sequence (DNA): TGTGCCAGCAGTTACTCGGGGCAAGGATGGACTGAAGCTTTCTTT. Residues: CASSYSGQGWTEAFF. The chain combines TRBV6-5 with TRBJ1-1, with a weak D call TRBD1 (5 bases). Germline V gene sequence: CDR1 MNHEY, CDR2 SVGAGI. The CDR3 is 15 residues long. Trimming stripped 0 bases from V and 5 bases from J, with 13 bases between.

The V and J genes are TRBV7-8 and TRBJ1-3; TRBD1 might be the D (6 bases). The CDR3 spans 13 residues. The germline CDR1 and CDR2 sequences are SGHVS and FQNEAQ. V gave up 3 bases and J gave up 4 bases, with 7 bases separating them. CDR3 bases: TGTGCCAGCAGCTTCGACAGGGGAAACACCATATATTTT. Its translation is CASSFDRGNTIYF.

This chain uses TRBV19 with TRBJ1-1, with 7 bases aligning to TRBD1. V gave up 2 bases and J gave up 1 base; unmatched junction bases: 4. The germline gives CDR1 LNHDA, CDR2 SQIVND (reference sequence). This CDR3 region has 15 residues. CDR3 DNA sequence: TGTGCCAGTAGTATAATGGGACAGAGGAACACTGAAGCTTTCTTT. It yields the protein CASSIMGQRNTEAFF.

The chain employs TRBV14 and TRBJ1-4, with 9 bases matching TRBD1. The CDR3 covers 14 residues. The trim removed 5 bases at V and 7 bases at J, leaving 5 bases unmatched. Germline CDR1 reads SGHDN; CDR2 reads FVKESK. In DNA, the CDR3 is TGTGCCAGCAGCGCGACAGGGGGATCTGAAAAACTGTTTTTT. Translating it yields CASSATGGSEKLFF.

CDR3 DNA: TGTGCCATCGGGCAGGGAGGGATAACTAATGAAAAACTGTTTTTT. Protein sequence: CAIGQGGITNEKLFF. The genes are TRBV10-3 and TRBJ1-4; TRBD1 might be the D (5 bases). Trimming took 8 bases from V and 1 from J, leaving 14 bases between them. This CDR3 has 15 amino acids. Germline assignment: CDR1 ENHRY and CDR2 SYGVKD.

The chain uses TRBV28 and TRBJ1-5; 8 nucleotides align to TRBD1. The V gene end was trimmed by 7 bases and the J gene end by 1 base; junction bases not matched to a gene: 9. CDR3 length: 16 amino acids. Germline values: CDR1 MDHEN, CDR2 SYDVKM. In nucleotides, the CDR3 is TGTGCCAGCATTACAGGGGGGATTATAAGCAATCAGCCCCAGCATTTT. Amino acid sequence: CASITGGIISNQPQHF.

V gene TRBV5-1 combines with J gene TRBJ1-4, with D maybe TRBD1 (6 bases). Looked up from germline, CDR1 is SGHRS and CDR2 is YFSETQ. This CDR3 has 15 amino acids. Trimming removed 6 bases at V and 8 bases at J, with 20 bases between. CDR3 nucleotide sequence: TGCGCCAGCATGGGGGCCGGGGGCCCGGGGGAAAAACTGTTTTTT. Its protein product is CASMGAGGPGEKLFF.

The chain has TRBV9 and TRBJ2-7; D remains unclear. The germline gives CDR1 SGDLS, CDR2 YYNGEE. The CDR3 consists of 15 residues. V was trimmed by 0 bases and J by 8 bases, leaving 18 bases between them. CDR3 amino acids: CASSVDPVIGTQQYF. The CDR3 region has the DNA TGTGCCAGCAGCGTAGATCCGGTTATTGGTACACAGCAGTACTTC.

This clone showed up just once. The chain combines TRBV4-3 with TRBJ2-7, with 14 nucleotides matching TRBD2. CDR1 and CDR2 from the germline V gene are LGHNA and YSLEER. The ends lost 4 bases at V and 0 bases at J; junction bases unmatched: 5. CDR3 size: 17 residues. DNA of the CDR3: TGCGCCAGCAGCCTCGGACTAGCGGGGGGCAGCTCCTACGAGCAGTACTTC. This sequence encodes CASSLGLAGGSSYEQYF.

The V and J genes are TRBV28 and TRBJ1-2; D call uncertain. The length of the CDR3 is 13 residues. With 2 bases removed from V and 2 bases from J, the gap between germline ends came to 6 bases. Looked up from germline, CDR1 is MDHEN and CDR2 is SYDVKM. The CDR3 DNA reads TGTGCCAGCAGTTTAGGGCGGAACTATGGCTACACCTTC. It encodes CASSLGRNYGYTF.

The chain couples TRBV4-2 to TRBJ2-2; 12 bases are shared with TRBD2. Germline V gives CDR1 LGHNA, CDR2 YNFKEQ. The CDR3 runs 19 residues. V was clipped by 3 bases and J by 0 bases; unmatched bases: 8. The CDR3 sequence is CASSHPGTSGSSNTGELFF. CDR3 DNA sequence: TGTGCCAGCAGCCATCCCGGGACTAGCGGGTCTTCGAACACCGGGGAGCTGTTTTTT.

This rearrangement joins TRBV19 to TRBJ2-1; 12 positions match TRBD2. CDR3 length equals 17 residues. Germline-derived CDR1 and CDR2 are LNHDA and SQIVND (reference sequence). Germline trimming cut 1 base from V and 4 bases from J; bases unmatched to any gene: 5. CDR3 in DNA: TGTGCCAGTAGTATAGTAACTAGCGGGAGGCGATACAATGAGCAGTTCTTC. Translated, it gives CASSIVTSGRRYNEQFF.

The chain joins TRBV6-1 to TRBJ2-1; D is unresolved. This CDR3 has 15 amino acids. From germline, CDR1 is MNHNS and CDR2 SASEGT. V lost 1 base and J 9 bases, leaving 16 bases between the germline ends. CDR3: CASSEVRPSLGEQFF. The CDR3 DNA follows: TGTGCCAGCAGTGAAGTTCGGCCCTCGCTCGGTGAGCAGTTCTTC.

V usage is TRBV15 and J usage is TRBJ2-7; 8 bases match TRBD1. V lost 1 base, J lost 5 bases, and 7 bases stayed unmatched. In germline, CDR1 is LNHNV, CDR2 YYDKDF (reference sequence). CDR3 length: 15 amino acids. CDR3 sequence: CATSRGSGQGNEQYF. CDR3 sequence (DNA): TGTGCCACCAGCAGAGGGTCAGGACAGGGAAACGAGCAGTACTTC.

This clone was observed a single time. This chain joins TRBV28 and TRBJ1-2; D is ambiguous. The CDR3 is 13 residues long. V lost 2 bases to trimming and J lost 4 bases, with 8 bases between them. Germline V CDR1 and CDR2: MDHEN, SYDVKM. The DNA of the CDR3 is TGTGCCAGCAGTTTACCCCCCCCCTATGGCTACACCTTC. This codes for CASSLPPPYGYTF.

The chain's CDR3 is CASSARFGGLGNTEAFF. In DNA, the CDR3 is TGTGCCAGCAGTGCCCGTTTCGGGGGGCTGGGGAACACTGAAGCTTTCTTT. The chain is built from TRBV6-1 and TRBJ1-1, with D tentatively TRBD1 (6 bases). The CDR3 consists of 17 residues. Trimming took 4 bases from V and 1 from J, leaving 19 bases between them. Germline CDR1 and CDR2: MNHNS and SASEGT.

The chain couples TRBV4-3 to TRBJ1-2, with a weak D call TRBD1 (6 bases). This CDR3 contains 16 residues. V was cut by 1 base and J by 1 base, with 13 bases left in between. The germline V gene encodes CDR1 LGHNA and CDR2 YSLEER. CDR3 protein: CASSQAAKQGNYGYTF. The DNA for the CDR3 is TGCGCCAGCAGCCAAGCAGCGAAACAGGGTAACTATGGCTACACCTTC.

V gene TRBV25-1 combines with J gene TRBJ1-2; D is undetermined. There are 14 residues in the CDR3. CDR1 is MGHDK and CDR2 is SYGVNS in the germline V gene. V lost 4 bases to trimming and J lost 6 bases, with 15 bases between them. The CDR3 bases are TGTGCCAGCAGTGTACACTCAGGAGTTGATGGCTACACCTTC. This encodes CASSVHSGVDGYTF.

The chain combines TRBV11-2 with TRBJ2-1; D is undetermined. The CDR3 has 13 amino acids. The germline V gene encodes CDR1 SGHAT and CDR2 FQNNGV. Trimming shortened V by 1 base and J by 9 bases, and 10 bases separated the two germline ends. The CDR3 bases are TGTGCCAGCAGCTTAGCTTCCCGTGCTGAGCAGTTCTTC. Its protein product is CASSLASRAEQFF.

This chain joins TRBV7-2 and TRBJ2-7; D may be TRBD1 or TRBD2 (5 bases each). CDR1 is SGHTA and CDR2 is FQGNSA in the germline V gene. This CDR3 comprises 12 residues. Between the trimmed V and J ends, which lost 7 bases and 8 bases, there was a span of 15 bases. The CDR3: CASTAFPGQQYF. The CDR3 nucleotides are TGTGCCAGCACCGCGTTCCCGGGGCAGCAGTACTTC.

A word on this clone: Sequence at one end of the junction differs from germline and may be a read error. The CDR3 coding sequence is TGTGCCAGCAGTGAGCTATACCTTCCAAGAGAGTCCCAGTACTTC. Translation gives CASSELYLPRESQYF. This chain joins TRBV6-1 and TRBJ2-5; unclear D gene. In germline, CDR1 is MNHNS, CDR2 SASEGT. This CDR3 has 15 residues.

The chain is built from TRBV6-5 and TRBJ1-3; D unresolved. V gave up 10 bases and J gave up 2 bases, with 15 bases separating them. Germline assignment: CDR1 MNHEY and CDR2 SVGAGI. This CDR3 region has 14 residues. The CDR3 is CATSARVPGNTIYF. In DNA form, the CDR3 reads TGTGCCACCAGCGCAAGGGTTCCTGGAAACACCATATATTTT.

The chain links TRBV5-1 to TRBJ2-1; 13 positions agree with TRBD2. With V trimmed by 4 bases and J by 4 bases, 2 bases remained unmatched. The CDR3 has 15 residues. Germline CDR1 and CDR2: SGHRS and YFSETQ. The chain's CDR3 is CASSTTSGGYNEQFF. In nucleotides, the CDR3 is TGCGCCAGCAGCACGACTAGCGGGGGGTACAATGAGCAGTTCTTC.

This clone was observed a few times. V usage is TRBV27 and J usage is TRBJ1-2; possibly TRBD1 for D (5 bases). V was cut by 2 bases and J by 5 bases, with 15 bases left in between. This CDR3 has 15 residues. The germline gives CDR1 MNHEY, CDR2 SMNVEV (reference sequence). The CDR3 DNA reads TGTGCCAGCAGTTTACGCCCGGGTAGGGGATATGGCTACACCTTC. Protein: CASSLRPGRGYGYTF.

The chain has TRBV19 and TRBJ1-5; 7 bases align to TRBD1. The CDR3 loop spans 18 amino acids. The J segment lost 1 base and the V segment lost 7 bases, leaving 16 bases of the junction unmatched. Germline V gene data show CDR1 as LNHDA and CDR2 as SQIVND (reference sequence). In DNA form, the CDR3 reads TGTGCCAGTACTAACTTGGGGAACAGGGGAATGAGCAATCAGCCCCAGCATTTT. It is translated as CASTNLGNRGMSNQPQHF.